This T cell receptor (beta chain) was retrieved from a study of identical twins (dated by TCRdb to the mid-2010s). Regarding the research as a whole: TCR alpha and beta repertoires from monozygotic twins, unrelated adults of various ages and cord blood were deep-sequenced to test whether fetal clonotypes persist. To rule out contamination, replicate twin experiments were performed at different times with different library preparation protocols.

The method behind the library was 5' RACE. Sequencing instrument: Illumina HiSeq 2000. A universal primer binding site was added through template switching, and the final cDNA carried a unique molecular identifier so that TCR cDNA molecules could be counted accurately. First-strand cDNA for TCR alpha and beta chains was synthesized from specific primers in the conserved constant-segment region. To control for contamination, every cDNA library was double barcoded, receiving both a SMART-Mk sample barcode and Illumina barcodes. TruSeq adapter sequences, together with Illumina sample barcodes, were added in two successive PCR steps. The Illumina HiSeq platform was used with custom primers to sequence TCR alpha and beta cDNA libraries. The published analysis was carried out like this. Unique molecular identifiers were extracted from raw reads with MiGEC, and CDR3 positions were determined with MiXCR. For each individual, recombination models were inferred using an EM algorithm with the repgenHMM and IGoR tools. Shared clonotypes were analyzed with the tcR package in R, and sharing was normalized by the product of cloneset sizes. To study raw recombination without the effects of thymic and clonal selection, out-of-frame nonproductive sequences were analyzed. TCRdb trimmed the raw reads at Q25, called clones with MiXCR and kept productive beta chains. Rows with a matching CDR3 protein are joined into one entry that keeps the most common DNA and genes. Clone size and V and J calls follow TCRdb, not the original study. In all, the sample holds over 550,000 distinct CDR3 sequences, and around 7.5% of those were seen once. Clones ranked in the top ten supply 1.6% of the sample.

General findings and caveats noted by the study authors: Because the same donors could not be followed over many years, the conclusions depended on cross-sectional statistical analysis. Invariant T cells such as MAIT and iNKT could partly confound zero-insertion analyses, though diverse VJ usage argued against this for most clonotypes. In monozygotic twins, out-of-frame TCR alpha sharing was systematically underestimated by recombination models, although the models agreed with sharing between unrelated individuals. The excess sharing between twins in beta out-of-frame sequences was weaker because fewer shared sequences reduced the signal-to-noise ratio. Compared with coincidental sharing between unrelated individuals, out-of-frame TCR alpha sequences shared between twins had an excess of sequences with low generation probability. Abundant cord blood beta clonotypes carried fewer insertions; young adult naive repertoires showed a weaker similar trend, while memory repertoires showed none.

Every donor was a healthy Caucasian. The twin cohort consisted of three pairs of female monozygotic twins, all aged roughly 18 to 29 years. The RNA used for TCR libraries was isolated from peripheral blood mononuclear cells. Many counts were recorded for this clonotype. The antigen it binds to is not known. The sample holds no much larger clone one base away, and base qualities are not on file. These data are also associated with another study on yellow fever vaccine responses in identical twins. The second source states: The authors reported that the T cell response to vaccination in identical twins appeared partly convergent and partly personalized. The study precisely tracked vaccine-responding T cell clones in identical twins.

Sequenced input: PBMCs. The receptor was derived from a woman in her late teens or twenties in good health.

The base sequence is TGTGCCAGCGGCCTTATGGGGGCAGCTTTCTTT. This sequence encodes CASGLMGAAFF. The chain is made from TRBV12-3 or TRBV12-4 and TRBJ1-1; tentative D gene TRBD1, with 6 bases matching. V is cut by 8 bases and J by 10 bases, and the space between the germline ends is 14 bases. Inclusive of the bounding cysteine and phenylalanine, the CDR3 is 11 residues long. The retained sequence is limited to the CDR3, 33 bases, with the frame set at the first base.